This T cell receptor (beta chain) appears in the sequencing data of a study of OX40 agonist ivuxolimab in advanced cancers. Whole-study context: Patients were treated with intravenous ivuxolimab, dosed at 0.01 to 10 mg/kg and infused every 2 weeks. Allowance was made for prior anti-PD-1, anti-PD-L1 or anti-CTLA-4 therapy, and roughly 39% had some.

The repertoire was sequenced with immunoSEQ multiplex PCR; TCRdb's copy has only in-frame clones and lacks some. The sample holds roughly 80,000 clones, roughly 80% seen once. Baseline was the first blood sampling point, followed by cycle 4 day 1 and cycle 7 day 1. V was shortened by 4 bases and J by 2 bases, with 17 bases between the two germline ends. Germline CDR1 and CDR2: SGHTA and FQGNSA. This CDR3 contains 16 residues. The rearrangement links TRBV7-2 to TRBJ2-5; D may be TRBD1 or TRBD2 (5 bases each). The sequencing used CD4+ or CD8+ T cells sorted from blood, collected in a trial of the OX40 agonist ivuxolimab. This TCR derives from an adult with an advanced solid tumor such as melanoma, head and neck, liver or kidney cancer. CDR3 sequence reads: CASSSRGWGKQETQYF. The CDR3 DNA reads as TGTGCCAGCAGCTCCCGGGGATGGGGCAAGCAAGAGACCCAGTACTTC.